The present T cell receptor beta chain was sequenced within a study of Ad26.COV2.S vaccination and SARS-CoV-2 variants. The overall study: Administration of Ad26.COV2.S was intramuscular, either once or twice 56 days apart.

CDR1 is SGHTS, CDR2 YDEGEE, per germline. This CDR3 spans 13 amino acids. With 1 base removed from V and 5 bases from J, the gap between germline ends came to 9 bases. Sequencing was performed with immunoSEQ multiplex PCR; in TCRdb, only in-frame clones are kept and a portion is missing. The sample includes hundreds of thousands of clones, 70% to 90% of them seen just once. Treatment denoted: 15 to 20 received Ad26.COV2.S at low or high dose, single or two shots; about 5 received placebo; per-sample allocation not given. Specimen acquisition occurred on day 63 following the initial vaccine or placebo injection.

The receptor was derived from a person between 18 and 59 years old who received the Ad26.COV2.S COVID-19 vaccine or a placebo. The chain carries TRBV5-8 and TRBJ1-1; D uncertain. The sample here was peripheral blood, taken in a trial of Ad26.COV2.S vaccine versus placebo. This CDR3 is CASSLIGRTEAFF. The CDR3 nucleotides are TGTGCCAGCAGCTTGATCGGCAGGACTGAAGCTTTCTTT. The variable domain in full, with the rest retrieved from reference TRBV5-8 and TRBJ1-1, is EAGVTQSPTHLIKTRGQQATLRCSPISGHTSVYWYQQALGLGLQFLLWYDEGEERNRGNFPPRFSGRQFPNYSSELNVNALELEDSALYLCASSLIGRTEAFFGQGTRLTVV.